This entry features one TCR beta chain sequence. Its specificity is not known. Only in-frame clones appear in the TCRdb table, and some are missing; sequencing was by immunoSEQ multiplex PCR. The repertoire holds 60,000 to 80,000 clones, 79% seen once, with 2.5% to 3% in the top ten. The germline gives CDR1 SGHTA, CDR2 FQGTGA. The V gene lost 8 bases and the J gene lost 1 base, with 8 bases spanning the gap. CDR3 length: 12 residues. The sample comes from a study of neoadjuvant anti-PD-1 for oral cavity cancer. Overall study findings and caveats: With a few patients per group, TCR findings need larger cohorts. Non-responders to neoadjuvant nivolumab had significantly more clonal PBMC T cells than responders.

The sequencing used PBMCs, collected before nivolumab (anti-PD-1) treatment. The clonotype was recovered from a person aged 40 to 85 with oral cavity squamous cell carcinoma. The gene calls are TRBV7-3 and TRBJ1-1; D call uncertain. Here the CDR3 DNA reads TGTGCCAGCTCCAGAGGGAACACTGAAGCTTTCTTT. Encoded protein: CASSRGNTEAFF.